This entry features one T cell receptor (beta chain) sequence. These data originate in a study of Ad26.COV2.S vaccination and SARS-CoV-2 variants. This table comes from immunoSEQ multiplex PCR, and its TCRdb copy is limited to in-frame clones, with some not included. The data show about half a million clones, about 89% seen once. CDR1 and CDR2 from the germline V gene are MNHEY and SMNVEV (reference sequence). CDR3 length: 13 amino acids. Between the trimmed V and J ends, which lost 3 bases and 7 bases, there was a span of 12 bases. Treatment described: some 20 received Ad26.COV2.S at low or high dose, single or two shots; five or six received placebo; per-sample allocation not given. The investigators took samples on day 63 after the first vaccine or placebo injection.

This clonotype originated in a person between 18 and 65 years old who received the Ad26.COV2.S COVID-19 vaccine or a placebo. The V call is TRBV27, the J call TRBJ1-2; D is perhaps TRBD1 (6 bases). The input for sequencing was peripheral blood, taken in a trial of Ad26.COV2.S vaccine versus placebo. CDR3 coding DNA: TGTGCCAGCAGTTTCTTGGGGGGCGCTGGCTACACCTTC. Encoded protein: CASSFLGGAGYTF.